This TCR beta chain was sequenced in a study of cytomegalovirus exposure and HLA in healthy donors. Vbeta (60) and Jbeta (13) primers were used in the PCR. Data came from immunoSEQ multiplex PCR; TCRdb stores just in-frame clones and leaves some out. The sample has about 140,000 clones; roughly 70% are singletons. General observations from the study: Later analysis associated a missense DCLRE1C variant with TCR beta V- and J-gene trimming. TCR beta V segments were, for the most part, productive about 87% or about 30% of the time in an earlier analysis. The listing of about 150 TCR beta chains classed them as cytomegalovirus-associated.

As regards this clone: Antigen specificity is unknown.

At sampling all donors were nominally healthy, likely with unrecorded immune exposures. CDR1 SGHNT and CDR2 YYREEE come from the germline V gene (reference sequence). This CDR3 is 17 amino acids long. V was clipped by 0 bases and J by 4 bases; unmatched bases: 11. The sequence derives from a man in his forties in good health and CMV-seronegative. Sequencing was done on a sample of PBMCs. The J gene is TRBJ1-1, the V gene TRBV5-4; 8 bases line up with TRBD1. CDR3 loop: CASSLDRGIEIGTEAFF. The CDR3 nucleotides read TGTGCCAGCAGCTTGGACAGGGGGATTGAGATTGGCACTGAAGCTTTCTTT.